This T cell receptor beta chain comes out of a study of cytomegalovirus exposure and HLA in healthy donors. The V and J ends lost 1 base and 5 bases respectively, with 8 bases between them. CDR1 SEHNR and CDR2 FQNEAQ come from the germline V gene (reference sequence). This CDR3 is built from 13 residues. Generated by immunoSEQ multiplex PCR, the TCRdb table keeps only in-frame clones and is missing some. The sample has roughly 330,000 clones, around 90% seen once. The chain links TRBV7-9 to TRBJ1-2; TRBD1 might be the D (5 bases). The material sequenced was PBMCs. The TCR sequence derives from a woman aged 25 to 39 in good health and CMV-seropositive. Here the CDR3 reads CASSLGTHYGYTF. CDR3 coding DNA: TGTGCCAGCAGCTTAGGGACACATTATGGCTACACCTTC. The variable domain in full, completed from reference TRBV7-9 and TRBJ1-2, reads DTGVSQNPRHKITKRGQNVTFRCDPISEHNRLYWYRQTLGQGPEFLTYFQNEAQLEKSRLLSDRFSAERPKGSFSTLEIQRTEQGDSAMYLCASSLGTHYGYTFGSGTRLTVV.